The 10 T cell receptor beta chains presented below share a single source sample, sequenced in a study of monozygotic twins with inflammatory bowel disease. TCRdb reworked the 5' RACE reads into one entry per CDR3 protein, no DNA. Recorded for this sample: some 400,000 distinct CDR3 sequences. The sequenced material came from blood. The source of these receptors is a human donor with ulcerative colitis or Crohn's disease, or a healthy co-twin of an affected twin (not recorded which).

The chain recombines TRBV12-3 or TRBV12-4 with TRBJ2-7. The CDR3 sequence is 14 residues long. This CDR3 reads CASSLSASFYEQYF.

This sequence joins TRBV2 and TRBJ2-1; no DNA is available, so the TRBD2 call from TCRdb remains unchecked. This CDR3 comprises 14 residues. Germline-derived CDR1 and CDR2 are SNHLY and FYNNEI. Here the CDR3 reads CASSEGLLALEQFF. Based on the CDR3 plus reference TRBV2 and TRBJ2-1, the full variable domain is EPEVTQTPSHQVTQMGQEVILRCVPISNHLYFYWYRQILGQKVEFLVSFYNNEISEKSEIFDDQFSVERPDGSNFTLKIRSTKLEDSAMYFCASSEGLLALEQFFGPGTRLTVL.

The chain joins TRBV5-1 to TRBJ2-7; with no DNA, the TCRdb D assignment of TRBD1 cannot be verified. The CDR3 loop spans 13 amino acids. Germline CDR1 is SGHRS and CDR2 is YFSETQ. The CDR3 protein is CASARTGQYEQYF. The full variable domain, completed using reference TRBV5-1 and TRBJ2-7, is KAGVTQTPRYLIKTRGQQVTLSCSPISGHRSVSWYQQTPGQGLQFLFEYFSETQRNKGNFPGRFSGRQFSNSRSEMNVSTLELGDSALYLCASARTGQYEQYFGPGTRLTVT.

The V and J genes are TRBV5-1 and TRBJ2-1; TCRdb lists TRBD2, though no DNA is available to test this call. Per germline, CDR1 SGHRS and CDR2 YFSETQ. The CDR3 totals 15 residues. This CDR3 is CASSLGGSGRNEQFF. Variable domain in full (rest from reference TRBV5-1 and TRBJ2-1): KAGVTQTPRYLIKTRGQQVTLSCSPISGHRSVSWYQQTPGQGLQFLFEYFSETQRNKGNFPGRFSGRQFSNSRSEMNVSTLELGDSALYLCASSLGGSGRNEQFFGPGTRLTVL.

The chain has TRBV19 and TRBJ2-2; the TCRdb call, TRBD2, lacks DNA for checking. Germline V lookup: CDR1 LNHDA, CDR2 SQIVND (reference sequence). The CDR3 covers 14 residues. The CDR3 here is CASIPRSNTGELFF. The full variable domain, in which reference TRBV19 and TRBJ2-2 provide the parts outside the CDR3, is DGGITQSPKYLFRKEGQNVTLSCEQNLNHDAMYWYRQDPGQGLRLIYYSQIVNDFQKGDIAEGYSVSREKKESFPLTVTSAQKNPTAFYLCASIPRSNTGELFFGEGSRLTVL.

The chain links TRBV27 to TRBJ1-4. From germline, CDR1 is MNHEY and CDR2 SMNVEV (reference sequence). The CDR3 consists of 15 residues. The CDR3 region is CASSFGSRTNEKLFF. The full variable domain, in which reference TRBV27 and TRBJ1-4 provide the parts outside the CDR3, is EAQVTQNPRYLITVTGKKLTVTCSQNMNHEYMSWYRQDPGLGLRQIYYSMNVEVTDKGDVPEGYKVSRKEKRNFPLILESPSPNQTSLYFCASSFGSRTNEKLFFGSGTQLSVL.

This chain connects TRBV2 to TRBJ2-1. CDR3 length: 12 amino acids. The germline gives CDR1 SNHLY, CDR2 FYNNEI. The CDR3 is CASSEGRTGQFF.

The chain couples TRBV20-1 to TRBJ1-6; absent DNA, TCRdb's TRBD1 call cannot be checked. Germline V CDR1 and CDR2: DFQATT, SNEGSKA (reference sequence). The CDR3 is 15 residues long. The CDR3 sequence is CSAAEMDRQYSPLHF.

V gene TRBV7-3 combines with J gene TRBJ2-7. The CDR3 contains 14 residues. The germline V gene encodes CDR1 SGHTA and CDR2 FQGTGA. The CDR3 protein is CASSSSTLSYEQYF.

The chain links TRBV12-3 or TRBV12-4 to TRBJ1-5. The CDR3 is made up of 13 amino acids. CDR3 sequence reads: CASSRDFNQPQHF.